This T cell receptor (beta chain) was obtained from a study of shared T cell receptors in the human thymus. Only in-frame clones appear in the TCRdb table, and some are missing; sequencing was by immunoSEQ multiplex PCR. The top ten clones hold about 0.01% of a sample with about 660,000 clones, approximately 88% of them seen once. Germline assignment: CDR1 MNHEY and CDR2 SVGAGI. Trimming removed 7 bases from V and 3 bases from J; junction bases left unmatched: 8. The CDR3 runs 14 residues. These data are also associated with another study on human thymus T cells. That work adds: Thymic samples were excised during corrective heart operations.

Sequenced input: thymocytes. This sequence joins TRBV6-5 and TRBJ2-7, with 8 positions matching TRBD1. The sequence came from a boy under two years old with a congenital heart defect. In nucleotides, the CDR3 is TGTGCCAGCAATCACCGGGACAGGAGCTACGAGCAGTACTTC. It is translated as CASNHRDRSYEQYF.